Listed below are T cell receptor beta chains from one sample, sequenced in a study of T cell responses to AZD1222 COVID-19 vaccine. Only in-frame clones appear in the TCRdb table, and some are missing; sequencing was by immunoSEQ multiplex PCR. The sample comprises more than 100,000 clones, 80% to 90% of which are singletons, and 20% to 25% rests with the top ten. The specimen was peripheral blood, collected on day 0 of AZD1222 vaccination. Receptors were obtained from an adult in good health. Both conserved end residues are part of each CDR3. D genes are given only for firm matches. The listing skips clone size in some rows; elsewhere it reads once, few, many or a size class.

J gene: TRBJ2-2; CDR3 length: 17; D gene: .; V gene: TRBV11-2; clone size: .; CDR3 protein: CASSRRGDTANTGELFF; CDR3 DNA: TGTGCCAGCAGCCGCCGGGGAGATACGGCGAACACCGGGGAGCTGTTTTTT
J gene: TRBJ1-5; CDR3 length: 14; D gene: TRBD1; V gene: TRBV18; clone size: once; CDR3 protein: CASSPDRLNQPQHF; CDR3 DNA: TGTGCCAGCTCGCCGGACAGGCTTAATCAGCCCCAGCATTTT
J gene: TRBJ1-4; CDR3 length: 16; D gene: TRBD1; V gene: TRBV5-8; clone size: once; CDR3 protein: CASSLGGQGTAEKLFF; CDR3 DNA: TGTGCCAGCAGCTTGGGGGGACAGGGAACGGCTGAAAAACTGTTTTTT
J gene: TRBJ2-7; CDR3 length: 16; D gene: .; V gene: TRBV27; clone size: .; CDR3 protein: CASSLIGQGKKYEQYF; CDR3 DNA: TGTGCCAGCAGTTTGATCGGTCAGGGAAAAAAATACGAGCAGTACTTC
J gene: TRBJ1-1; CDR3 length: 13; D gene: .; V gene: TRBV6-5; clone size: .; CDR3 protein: CASSLRENTEAFF; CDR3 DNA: TGTGCCAGCAGTCTCAGGGAGAACACTGAAGCTTTCTTT
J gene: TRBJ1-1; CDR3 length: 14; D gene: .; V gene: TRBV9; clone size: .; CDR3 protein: CASGVLGVNTEAFF; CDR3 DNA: TGTGCCAGCGGGGTCCTAGGGGTGAACACTGAAGCTTTCTTT
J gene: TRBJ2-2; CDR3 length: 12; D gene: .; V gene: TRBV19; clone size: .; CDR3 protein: CASSKASGELFF; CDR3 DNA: TGTGCCAGTAGTAAGGCCAGCGGGGAGCTGTTTTTT
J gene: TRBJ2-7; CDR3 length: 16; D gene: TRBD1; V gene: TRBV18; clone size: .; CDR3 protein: CASSPPKGALSYEQYF; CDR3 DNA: TGTGCCAGCTCACCACCGAAGGGGGCCCTCTCCTACGAGCAGTACTTC
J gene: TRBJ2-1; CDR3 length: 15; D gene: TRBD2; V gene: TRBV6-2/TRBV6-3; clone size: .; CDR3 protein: CASSSRDRWEGEQFF; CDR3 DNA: TGTGCCAGCAGTTCCCGCGATCGATGGGAGGGTGAGCAGTTCTTC
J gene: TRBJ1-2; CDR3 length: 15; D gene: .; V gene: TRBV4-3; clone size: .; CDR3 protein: CASSQENQGDYGYTF; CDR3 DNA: TGCGCCAGCAGCCAAGAAAATCAGGGTGACTATGGCTACACCTTC
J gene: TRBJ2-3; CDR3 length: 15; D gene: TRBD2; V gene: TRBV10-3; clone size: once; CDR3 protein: CAISDLSGGTDTQYF; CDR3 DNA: TGTGCCATCAGTGATTTAAGCGGGGGCACAGATACGCAGTATTTT
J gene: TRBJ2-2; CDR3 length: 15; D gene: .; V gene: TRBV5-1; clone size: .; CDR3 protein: CASSLRTADTGELFF; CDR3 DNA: TGCGCCAGCTCCTTAAGGACAGCGGACACCGGGGAGCTGTTTTTT
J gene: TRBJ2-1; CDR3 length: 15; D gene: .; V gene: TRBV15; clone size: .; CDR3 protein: CATSRNRGSYNEQFF; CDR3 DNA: TGTGCCACCAGCAGGAACCGAGGCTCCTACAATGAGCAGTTCTTC
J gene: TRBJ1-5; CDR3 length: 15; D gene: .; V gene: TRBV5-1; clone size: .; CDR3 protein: CASSLGTLSNQPQHF; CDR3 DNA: TGCGCCAGCAGCTTGGGGACACTGAGCAATCAGCCCCAGCATTTT
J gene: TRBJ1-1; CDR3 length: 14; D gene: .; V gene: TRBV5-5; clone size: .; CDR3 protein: CASSPAPGVTEAFF; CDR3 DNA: TGTGCCAGCAGCCCGGCTCCAGGGGTGACTGAAGCTTTCTTT
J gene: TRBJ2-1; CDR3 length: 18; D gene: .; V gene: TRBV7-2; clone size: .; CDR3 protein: CASSRGPAGVNSYNEQFF; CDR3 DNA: TGTGCCAGCAGCCGTGGCCCAGCGGGCGTAAATTCCTACAATGAGCAGTTCTTC
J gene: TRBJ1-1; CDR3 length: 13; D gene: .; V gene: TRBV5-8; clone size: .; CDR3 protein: CASSHTGNTEAFF; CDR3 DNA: TGTGCCAGCAGCCATACAGGGAACACTGAAGCTTTCTTT
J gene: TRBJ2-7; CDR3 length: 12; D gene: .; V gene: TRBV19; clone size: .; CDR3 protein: CASSTFKGEQYF; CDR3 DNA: TGTGCCAGTAGCACCTTCAAGGGCGAGCAGTACTTC
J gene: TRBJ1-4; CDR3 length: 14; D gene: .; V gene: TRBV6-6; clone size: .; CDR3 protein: CASSPAGDTEKLFF; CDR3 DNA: TGTGCCAGCAGCCCTGCGGGTGATACTGAAAAACTGTTTTTT